The TCR beta chain described here comes from a study of shared clonotypes between healthy human individuals (dated by TCRdb to the early 2020s). Describing the broader study: The cohort included a few men and two women between 18 and 49 years of age. Leukapheresis yielded between about 0.85 and 10 billion PBMCs per donor. For each donor, three plates each were used for CD4 naive and CD4 memory, two plates were used for CD8 naive, and one plate was used for CD8 memory. To increase sequencing depth and limit assay-specific biases, different laboratories used diverse techniques to prepare libraries and sequence TCR repertoires. Blood TCR repertoires of five healthy adults were deeply sequenced to estimate repertoire size and the extent of clonotype sharing between individuals.

The donors were healthy, HIV-negative adults who had no recently reported acute infections or vaccinations. All donors were Caucasian adults living in Nashville, Tennessee, USA. Magnetic negative selection was used to enrich CD4+ T cells, after which naive cells were positively selected on CD45RA and the negative fraction became the memory subset. Blood was obtained by leukapheresis, after which PBMCs were separated by Ficoll-Histopaque density gradient centrifugation and cryopreserved in liquid nitrogen vapor phase. Analytical flow cytometry was used to check the purity and quantity of every magnetically sorted T cell population. Genomic DNA was isolated from every sorted fraction and measured by UV absorbance on a Nanodrop 2000c. The paper's findings and limits, for the study overall: Higher generation probabilities were observed for clonotypes shared by all four sorted-subset donors than for non-shared clonotypes. Because the study included a small number of donors, the genetic and exposure-history diversity represented was limited. Larger estimated clonotype richness was generally found for naive subsets than for memory subsets. Based on pairwise subsampling, the degree of clonotype sharing among donors was expected to be affected by sequencing depth. Approximately 5% of naive CD4, around 3.5% of naive CD8, about 2.5% of memory CD4, and 0.4% of memory CD8 clonotypes were shared across four donors. Sampling was restricted to blood, and TCR repertoires in tissues likely differ from the TCR repertoires found in blood. Even with the large sequencing depth, rarefaction of the sorted-subset datasets indicated that sequencing was incomplete.

With regard to this clone: Its cognate antigen has yet to be identified. No base quality information exists; no much larger clone differs at one position.

Using the deep immunoSEQ assay, multiplex PCR amplified TCR CDR3 regions from genomic DNA. Extracted genomic DNA from each cell subset was distributed evenly across all wells of several immunoSEQ 96-well plates, and each plate was treated as a replicate. For sorted subsets, each replicate PCR was loaded with approximately 200 ng genomic DNA, equivalent to 30,000 or so T cell genomes. Purified libraries were measured with a Qubit 3.0 fluorometer, size-checked on a Bioanalyzer 2100, and measured again with the KAPA Library Quantification kit. A separate single-read 150-cycle Illumina NextSeq 550 flow cell was used to sequence each immunoSEQ 96-well plate. The study's own analysis went as follows. The immunoSEQ output contained only junctional sequences without quality scores, so filtering could not match that applied to full-length reads. To assign V/J genes and CDR3, sequences were annotated against IMGT germline references using PyIR, a Python wrapper for IgBLAST v1.9. Reads with weak V/J assignments (E-value above 1e-6), missing CDR3, stop codons, out-of-frame junctions, or ambiguous translated residues were removed. A V3J clonotype was defined by an identical inferred V gene, J gene, and CDR3 amino acid sequence. To compute the percentage overlap between repertoires, the number of shared unique clonotypes was divided by the size of the smaller repertoire. Repertoire richness was assessed with RTK rarefaction, the Chao1 estimator, and Recon v2.1 estimates of unobserved clonotypes. Generation probabilities were computed with OLGA for all TCRbeta clonotypes obtained by the gDNA method from several donors. TCRdb re-hosts the immuneACCESS table, in-frame sequences only. Its copies lack some clones; in the studies checked, an unresolved V gene accounts for under half of them, and the cause for the rest is not known. The V and J calls and the clone size are those of that table, but D and trimming were determined from the DNA. The sample table lists 2 million to 2.5 million clones, roughly 95% of them with a count of one. Together, the top ten hold around 0.13% of the sample.

The sequence derives from a man aged 18 to 29 in good health. The sample taken for sequencing was naive CD4+ T cells sorted from blood. Reading the label with the study, this specimen's cell subset or site is: CD45RA+ positively selected.

The CDR3 is CASSLPRTRSEQFF. In nucleotide form, the sequence is TGTGCCAGCAGCTTACCTCGGACTCGATCCGAGCAGTTCTTC. The chain is assembled from TRBV7-2 and TRBJ2-1; the D gene is perhaps TRBD2, on 5 matching bases. V was cut back by 2 bases and J by 10 bases, leaving a gap of 15 bases between them. CDR1 and CDR2, looked up from the germline V gene, are SGHTA and FQGNSA. The CDR3 numbers 14 residues from cysteine through phenylalanine. Just CDR3 DNA is preserved here, 42 bases in frame from base 1.